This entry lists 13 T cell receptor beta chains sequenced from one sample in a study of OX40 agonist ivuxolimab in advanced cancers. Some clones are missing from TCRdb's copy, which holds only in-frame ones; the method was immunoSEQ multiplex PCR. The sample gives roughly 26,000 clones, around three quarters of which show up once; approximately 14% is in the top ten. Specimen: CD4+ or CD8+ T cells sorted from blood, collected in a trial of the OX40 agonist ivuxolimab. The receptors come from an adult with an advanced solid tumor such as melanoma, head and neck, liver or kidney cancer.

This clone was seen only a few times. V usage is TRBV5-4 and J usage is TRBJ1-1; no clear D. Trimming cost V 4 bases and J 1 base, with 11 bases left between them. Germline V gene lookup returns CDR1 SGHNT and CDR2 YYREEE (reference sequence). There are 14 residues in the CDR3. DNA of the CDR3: TGTGCCAGCAGCGTGCAACAGCCGAACACTGAAGCTTTCTTT. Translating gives CASSVQQPNTEAFF.

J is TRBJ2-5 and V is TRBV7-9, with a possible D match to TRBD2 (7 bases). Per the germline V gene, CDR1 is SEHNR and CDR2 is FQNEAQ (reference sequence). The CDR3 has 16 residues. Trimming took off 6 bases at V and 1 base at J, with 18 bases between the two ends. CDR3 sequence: CASRQLAGAPQETQYF. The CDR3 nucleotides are TGTGCCAGCAGGCAGTTGGCGGGGGCCCCCCAAGAGACCCAGTACTTC.

The CDR3 coding sequence is TGCGCCAGCAGTTTTCAGGGACCAGCTAATGAAAAACTGTTTTTT. Encoded protein: CASSFQGPANEKLFF. The chain recombines TRBV10-2 with TRBJ1-4, with D tentatively TRBD1 (5 bases). Germline V gene lookup returns CDR1 WSHSY and CDR2 SAAADI. Trimming stripped 5 bases from V and 3 bases from J, with 13 bases between. The CDR3 covers 15 residues.

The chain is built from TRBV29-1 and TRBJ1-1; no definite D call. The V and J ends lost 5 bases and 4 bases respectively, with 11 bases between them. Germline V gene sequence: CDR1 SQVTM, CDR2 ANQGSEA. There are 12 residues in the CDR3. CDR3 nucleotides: TGCAGCGTTCGGCAGGACCGCACTGAAGCTTTCTTT. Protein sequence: CSVRQDRTEAFF.

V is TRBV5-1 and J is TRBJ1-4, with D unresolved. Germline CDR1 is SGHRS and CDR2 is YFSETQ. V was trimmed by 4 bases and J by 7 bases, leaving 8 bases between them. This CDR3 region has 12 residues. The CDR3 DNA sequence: TGCGCCAGCAGCCCCCTCGGTGAAAAACTGTTTTTT. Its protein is CASSPLGEKLFF.

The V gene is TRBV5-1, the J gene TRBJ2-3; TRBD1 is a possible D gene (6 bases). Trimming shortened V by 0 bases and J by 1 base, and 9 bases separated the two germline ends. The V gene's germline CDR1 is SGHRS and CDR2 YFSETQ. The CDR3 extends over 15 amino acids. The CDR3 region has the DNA TGCGCCAGCAGCTTGGGTTGGGGGCGCACAGATACGCAGTATTTT. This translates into CASSLGWGRTDTQYF.

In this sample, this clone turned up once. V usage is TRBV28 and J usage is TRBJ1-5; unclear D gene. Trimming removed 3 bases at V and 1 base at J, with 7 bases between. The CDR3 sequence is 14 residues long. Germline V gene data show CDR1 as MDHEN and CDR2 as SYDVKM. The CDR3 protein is CASSFLRSNQPQHF. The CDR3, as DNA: TGTGCCAGCAGTTTCCTAAGGAGCAATCAGCCCCAGCATTTT.

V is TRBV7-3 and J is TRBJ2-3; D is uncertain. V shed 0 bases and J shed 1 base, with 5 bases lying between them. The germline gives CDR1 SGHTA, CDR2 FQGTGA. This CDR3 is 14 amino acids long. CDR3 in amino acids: CASSLTPGTDTQYF. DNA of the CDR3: TGTGCCAGCAGCTTAACACCGGGCACAGATACGCAGTATTTT. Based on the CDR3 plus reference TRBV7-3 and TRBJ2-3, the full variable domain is GAGVSQTPSNKVTEKGKYVELRCDPISGHTALYWYRQSLGQGPEFLIYFQGTGAADDSGLPNDRFFAVRPEGSVSTLKIQRTERGDSAVYLCASSLTPGTDTQYFGPGTRLTVL.

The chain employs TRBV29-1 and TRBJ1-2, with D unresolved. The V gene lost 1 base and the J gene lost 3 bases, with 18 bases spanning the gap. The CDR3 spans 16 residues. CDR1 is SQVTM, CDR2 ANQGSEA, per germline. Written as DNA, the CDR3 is TGCAGCGTTGAAGGAGGTCATCGCAGGAGTTACTATGGCTACACCTTC. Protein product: CSVEGGHRRSYYGYTF.

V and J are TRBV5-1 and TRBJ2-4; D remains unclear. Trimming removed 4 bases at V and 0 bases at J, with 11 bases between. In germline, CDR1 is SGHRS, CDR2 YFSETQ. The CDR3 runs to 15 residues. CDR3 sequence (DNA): TGCGCCAGCAGCCTCTACCTACTAGCCAAAAACATTCAGTACTTC. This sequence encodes CASSLYLLAKNIQYF.

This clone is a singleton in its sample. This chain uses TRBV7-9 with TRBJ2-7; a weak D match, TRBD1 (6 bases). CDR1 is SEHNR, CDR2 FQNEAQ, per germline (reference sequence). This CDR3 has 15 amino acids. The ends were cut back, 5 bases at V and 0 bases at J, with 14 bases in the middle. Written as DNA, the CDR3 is TGTGCCAGCAGCATTTTCCGGGACAACTCCTACGAGCAGTACTTC. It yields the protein CASSIFRDNSYEQYF.

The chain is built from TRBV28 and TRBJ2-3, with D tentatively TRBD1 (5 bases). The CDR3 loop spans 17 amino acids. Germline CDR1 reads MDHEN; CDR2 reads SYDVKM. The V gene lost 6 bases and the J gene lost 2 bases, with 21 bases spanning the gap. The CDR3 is CASSPVDRSLYTDTQYF. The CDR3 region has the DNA TGTGCCAGCAGCCCTGTTGACAGAAGTCTTTACACAGATACGCAGTATTTT.

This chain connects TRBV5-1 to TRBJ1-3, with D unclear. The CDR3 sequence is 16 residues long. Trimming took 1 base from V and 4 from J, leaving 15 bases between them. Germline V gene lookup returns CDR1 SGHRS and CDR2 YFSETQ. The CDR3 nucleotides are TGCGCCAGCAGCTTGTCTAGCCCCGGCGGCGGAAACACCATATATTTT. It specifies CASSLSSPGGGNTIYF.